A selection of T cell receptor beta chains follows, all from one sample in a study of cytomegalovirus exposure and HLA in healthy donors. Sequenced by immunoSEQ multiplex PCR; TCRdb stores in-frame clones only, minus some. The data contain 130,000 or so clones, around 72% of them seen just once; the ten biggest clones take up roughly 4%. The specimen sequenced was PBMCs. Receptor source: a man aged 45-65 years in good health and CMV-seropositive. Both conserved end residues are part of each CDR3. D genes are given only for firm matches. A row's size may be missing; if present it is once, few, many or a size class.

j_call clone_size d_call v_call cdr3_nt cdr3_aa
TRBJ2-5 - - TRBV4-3 TGCGCCAGCAGCCAAGATATACAGCACCAAGAGACCCAGTACTTC CASSQDIQHQETQYF
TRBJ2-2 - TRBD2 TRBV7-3 TGTGCCAGCAGCTTAACGTTAGGACTAGCGGGCGGGGAGCTGTTTTTT CASSLTLGLAGGELFF
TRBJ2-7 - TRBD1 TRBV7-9 TGTGCCAGCAGTTCCACAGGGGGCGAGCAGTACTTC CASSSTGGEQYF
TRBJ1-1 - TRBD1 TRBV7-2 TGTGCCAGCAGCTTTCCGGGGACAGGGTACACTGAAGCTTTCTTT CASSFPGTGYTEAFF
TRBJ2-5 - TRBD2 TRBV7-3 TGTGCCAGCAGCCCAGGGACTAGCGCAACCCAAGGAGAGACCCAGTACTTC CASSPGTSATQGETQYF
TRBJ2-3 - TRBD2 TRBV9 TGTGCCAGCAATTATGGGGCTAGCGGTAGCACAGATACGCAGTATTTT CASNYGASGSTDTQYF
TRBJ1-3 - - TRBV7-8 TGTGCCAGCAGCTTAGATTTGGCCACTGGAAACACCATATATTTT CASSLDLATGNTIYF
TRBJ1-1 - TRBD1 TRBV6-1 TGTGCCAGCAGTGTTCCCCCGGGACAGCCGAACACTGAAGCTTTCTTT CASSVPPGQPNTEAFF
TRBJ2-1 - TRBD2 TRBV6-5 TGTGCCAGCAGTGCTAGCGGGAGGCTGTGGTTCTTC CASSASGRLWFF
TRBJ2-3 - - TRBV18 TGTGCCAGCTCACTAAGCGGGAGCACAGATACGCAGTATTTT CASSLSGSTDTQYF
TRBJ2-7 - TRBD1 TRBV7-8 TGTGCCAGCAGCTTTGACAGGGCGCCTTACGAGCAGTACTTC CASSFDRAPYEQYF
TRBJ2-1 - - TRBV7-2 TGTGCCAGCAGCTTGGGTGTGGGGAGGGGGAATGAGCAGTTCTTC CASSLGVGRGNEQFF
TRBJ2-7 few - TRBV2 TGTGCCAGCAGTTACTCCTACGAGCAGTACTTC CASSYSYEQYF
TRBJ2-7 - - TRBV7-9 TGTGCCAGCAGCCGCTTTGGAGAGGTCTCCTACGAGCAGTACTTC CASSRFGEVSYEQYF
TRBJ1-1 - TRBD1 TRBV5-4 TGTGCCAGCCGGGACAGGGGAGGTGCGGTGAACACTGAAGCTTTCTTT CASRDRGGAVNTEAFF
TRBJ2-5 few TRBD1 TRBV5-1 TGCGCCAGCAGCTATTTGGGTGCGACAACAGGGGGCCGAAGGGAGACCCAGTACTTC CASSYLGATTGGRRETQYF
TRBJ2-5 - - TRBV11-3 TGTGCCAGCAGCTTAGATCCAGGGGTAGGGGAGACCCAGTACTTC CASSLDPGVGETQYF
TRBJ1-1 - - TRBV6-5 TGTGCCAGCAGCACCCAGTTAAGCACTGAAGCTTTCTTT CASSTQLSTEAFF
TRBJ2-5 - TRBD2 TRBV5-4 TGTGCCAGCAGCTTGGGACTAGCGGGGGGAGGTGGGACCCAGTACTTC CASSLGLAGGGGTQYF
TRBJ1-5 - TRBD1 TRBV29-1 TGCAGCGCCGTCGTCGACAGGGGGCGAGGGGTGAGCAATCAGCCCCAGCATTTT CSAVVDRGRGVSNQPQHF
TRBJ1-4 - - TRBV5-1 TGCGCCAGCAGCTTAGGCGGGGGGCGCGAGACAAATGAAAAACTGTTTTTT CASSLGGGRETNEKLFF
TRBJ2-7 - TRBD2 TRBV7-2 TGTGCCAGCAGCTTAGAAGCGGGACGCTCCTACGAGCAGTACTTC CASSLEAGRSYEQYF
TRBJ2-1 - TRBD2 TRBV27 TGTGCCAGCAGTTTTAATAGCGGGAGCCACTACAATGAGCAGTTCTTC CASSFNSGSHYNEQFF
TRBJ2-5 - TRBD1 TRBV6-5 TGTGCCAGCAGTTACAGGGGGCGCGCGGGCGAGACCCAGTACTTC CASSYRGRAGETQYF
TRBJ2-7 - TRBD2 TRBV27 TGTGCCAGCAGTTTTGCGTCTAGCGGCTCCTACGAGCAGTACTTC CASSFASSGSYEQYF
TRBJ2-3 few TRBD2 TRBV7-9 TGTGCCAGCCTGGCGGGAGGGAGCACAGATACGCAGTATTTT CASLAGGSTDTQYF
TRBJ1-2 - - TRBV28 TGTGCCAGCAGTTTCGACAGTAACTATGGCTACACCTTC CASSFDSNYGYTF
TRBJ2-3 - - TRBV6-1 TGTGCCAGCAGTGATAACGGCAGGCTGCTGTATTTT CASSDNGRLLYF
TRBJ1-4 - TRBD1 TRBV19 TGTGCCAGTAGTATGGCGACAGGGGTAAGTGGAAAACTGTTTTTT CASSMATGVSGKLFF
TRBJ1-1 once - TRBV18 TGTGCCAGCTCACCATACGGAGGAGGAACTGAAGCTTTCTTT CASSPYGGGTEAFF
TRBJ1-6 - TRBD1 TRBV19 TGTGCCAGTAGTTCCGGACAGGCTTATAATTCACCCCTCCACTTT CASSSGQAYNSPLHF
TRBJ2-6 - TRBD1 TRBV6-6 TGTGCCAGCAGTTTCAGGGGGACTGGGGCCAACGTCCTGACTTTC CASSFRGTGANVLTF
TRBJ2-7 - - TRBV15 TGTGCCACCAGCAGAGATGCGGGGCTAACCTACGAGCAGTACTTC CATSRDAGLTYEQYF
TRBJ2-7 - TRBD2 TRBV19 TGTGCCAGTAGACTAGCGGGAGGGCCGGTGTACGAGCAGTACTTC CASRLAGGPVYEQYF
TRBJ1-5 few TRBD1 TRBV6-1 TGTGCCAGCACCAGGACAGGGTTGGGGGATCAGCCCCAGCATTTT CASTRTGLGDQPQHF
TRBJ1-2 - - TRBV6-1 TGTGCCAGCAGTGACCTACAGGGTAACTATGGCTACACCTTC CASSDLQGNYGYTF
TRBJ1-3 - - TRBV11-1 TGTGCCAGCAGCCCTGGACTAGGGAGCAGCTTCTCCGGAAACACCATATATTTT CASSPGLGSSFSGNTIYF
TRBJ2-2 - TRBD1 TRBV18 TGTGCCAGCTCACCGCAGGGGGACGGGGAGCTGTTTTTT CASSPQGDGELFF
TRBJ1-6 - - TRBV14 TGTGCCAGCAGCCAGTCGAGAAGTTCACCCCTCCACTTT CASSQSRSSPLHF
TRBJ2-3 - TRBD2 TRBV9 TGTGCCAGCAGCGTAGCGACTAGCCATGCTCCAGATACGCAGTATTTT CASSVATSHAPDTQYF
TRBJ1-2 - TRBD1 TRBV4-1 TGCGCCAGCAGCACTCCGGGACAGGGGATAGGCTACACCTTC CASSTPGQGIGYTF
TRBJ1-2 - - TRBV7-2 TGTGCCAGCAGCACCGGGGGCTATGGCTACACCTTC CASSTGGYGYTF
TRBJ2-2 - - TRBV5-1 TGCGCCAGCAGCTTGGGGGCTGGCACCGGGGAGCTGTTTTTT CASSLGAGTGELFF